Below, 26 T cell receptor beta chains from the same sample are listed, as sequenced in a study of glioma-infiltrating T cells. Using RNA template, CDR3s of TCR alpha and beta were amplified with iRepertoire arm-PCR. Each CDR3 protein gets one entry after TCRdb re-called the multiplex PCR reads with MiXCR. Among 90,000 to 110,000 distinct CDR3 sequences listed, less than 30% were seen once. The material sequenced was glioma tissue, nonneoplastic brain tissue, or PBMCs (not recorded which). Receptor source: a human donor with low-grade glioma or glioblastoma, undergoing nonglioma brain surgery, or in good health (not recorded which).

The rearrangement links TRBV6-5 to TRBJ1-1; no firm D call. The V and J ends lost 6 bases and 8 bases respectively, with 19 bases between them. The CDR3 totals 14 residues. CDR1 is MNHEY, CDR2 SVGAGI, per germline. The CDR3 region has the DNA TGTGCCAGCAGGGCCGATAACAACACAGTGGAAGCTTTCTTT. Translated: CASRADNNTVEAFF.

This clonotype showed up many times. The gene calls are TRBV10-3 and TRBJ2-7, with 15 bases aligning to TRBD2. Germline loops: CDR1 ENHRY, CDR2 SYGVKD. V shed 2 bases, J shed 6 bases, and the junction held 5 bases outside the gene matches. The CDR3 is made up of 16 amino acids. The CDR3 is CAISEPGLAGGPEQYF. CDR3 nucleotides: TGTGCCATCAGTGAGCCAGGACTAGCGGGAGGGCCCGAGCAGTACTTC.

This clonotype appeared many times. The CDR3 DNA reads as TGTGCCAGCTGGCTGGGCGGACCATCCTACAATGAGCAGTTCTTC. Its protein product is CASWLGGPSYNEQFF. V usage is TRBV6-2 or TRBV6-3 and J usage is TRBJ2-1; D not resolved. V dropped 8 bases and J dropped 1 base, with 15 bases sitting between them. The CDR3 runs 15 residues. The germline V gene encodes CDR1 MNHEY and CDR2 SVGEGT.

The chain joins TRBV7-9 to TRBJ2-6; 7 bases map to TRBD2. The V segment lost 5 bases and the J segment 3 bases; nucleotides outside the gene matches: 7. Germline loops: CDR1 SEHNR, CDR2 FQNEAQ (reference sequence). The CDR3 runs 16 residues. The CDR3 DNA is TGTGCCAGCAGCCCCCGGGGAGGGATTGGGGCCAACGTCCTGACTTTC. The encoded protein is CASSPRGGIGANVLTF.

As regards this clonotype: A read error is possible here, since a much larger clone lies one base away. This chain uses TRBV24-1 with TRBJ1-4; 12 bases align to TRBD1. V trimming: 2 bases; J trimming: 2 bases; junction bases outside the gene matches: 2. Per the germline V gene, CDR1 is KGHDR and CDR2 is SFDVKD. CDR3 length: 17 residues. CDR3 sequence (DNA): TGTGCCACCAGTGATTCGGGACAGGGGGCGACTAATGAAAAACTGTTTTTT. Translation gives CATSDSGQGATNEKLFF.

This clonotype was detected ten times or more. The V call is TRBV2, the J call TRBJ1-2; possible D gene TRBD1, 5 bases. Germline CDR1 SNHLY, CDR2 FYNNEI. CDR3 length equals 14 residues. V gave up 5 bases and J gave up 8 bases, with 18 bases separating them. The CDR3 here is CASSREGEGVGYTF. The CDR3 region has the DNA TGTGCCAGCAGTCGGGAGGGCGAAGGGGTAGGCTACACCTTC.

There are many counts of this clonotype. This rearrangement joins TRBV6-2 or TRBV6-3 to TRBJ1-2; no firm D call. V lost 2 bases and J 6 bases, leaving 7 bases between the germline ends. There are 12 residues in the CDR3. Germline V gives CDR1 MNHEY, CDR2 SVGEGT. The CDR3 DNA reads TGTGCCAGCAGTTACGGGCCGGATGGCTACACCTTC. Amino acids: CASSYGPDGYTF.

The rearrangement uses TRBV7-9 and TRBJ1-5; D uncertain. V lost 5 bases and J lost 9, with 11 bases in between. Per germline, CDR1 SEHNR and CDR2 FQNEAQ (reference sequence). The CDR3 extends over 12 amino acids. The CDR3 bases are TGTGCCAGCAGCCCCGGTCACTGGCCCCAGCATTTT. As protein: CASSPGHWPQHF.

This clonotype has at least ten counts. Here the CDR3 DNA reads TGCAGTGCTAGAGGCCCTCGGACTAGCGGGACATTCGAGCAGTACTTC. Its protein is CSARGPRTSGTFEQYF. V usage is TRBV20-1 and J usage is TRBJ2-7; TRBD2 matches 12 bases. CDR3 length: 16 residues. V lost 1 base to trimming and J lost 6 bases; unmatched junction nucleotides: 10. Germline values: CDR1 DFQATT, CDR2 SNEGSKA (reference sequence).

Points on this clonotype: It is likely a read error, because the conserved phenylalanine at the end of the CDR3 is missing. J is TRBJ2-3 and V is TRBV28, with unresolved D. The CDR3 loop spans 12 amino acids. Germline lookup yields CDR1 MDHEN and CDR2 SYDVKM. V lost 5 bases, J lost 7 bases, and 10 bases lay in between. This CDR3 reads CASSERSYTQYC. The CDR3 region has the DNA TGTGCCAGCAGTGAACGCTCTTATACGCAGTATTGT.

There are many counts of this clonotype. This chain joins TRBV6-2 or TRBV6-3 and TRBJ2-1; D unresolved. Germline V gene data show CDR1 as MNHEY and CDR2 as SVGEGT. V was cut by 2 bases and J by 4 bases, with 6 bases left in between. The CDR3 has 13 amino acids. CDR3: CASSYPGYNEQFF. CDR3 bases: TGTGCCAGCAGTTACCCGGGTTACAATGAGCAGTTCTTC.

This clonotype came up many times. The chain uses TRBV20-1 and TRBJ2-3, with no clear D. Germline assignment: CDR1 DFQATT and CDR2 SNEGSKA (reference sequence). The CDR3 has 15 residues. The V end lost 5 bases, the J end lost 11 bases, and 26 bases lay between the germline ends. The CDR3 sequence is CSAVQNLDPPRKQYF. The CDR3 bases are TGCAGTGCTGTCCAAAACCTAGACCCCCCAAGGAAGCAGTATTTT.

This clonotype was seen repeatedly, ten times or more. The chain links TRBV12-3 or TRBV12-4 to TRBJ1-2, with no clear D. There are 13 residues in the CDR3. The V end lost 5 bases, the J end lost 0 bases, and 7 bases lay between the germline ends. The CDR3 DNA is TGTGCCAGCAGTCCTATAGCTAACTATGGCTACACCTTC. Translating gives CASSPIANYGYTF.

Many counts were recorded for this clonotype. This chain uses TRBV9 with TRBJ1-2; D gene ambiguous. This CDR3 contains 12 residues. V was cut by 4 bases and J by 6 bases, with 10 bases left in between. Germline-derived CDR1 and CDR2 are SGDLS and YYNGEE. CDR3 amino acids: CASSLDTDGYTF. In nucleotides, the CDR3 is TGTGCCAGCAGCCTTGACACAGATGGCTACACCTTC.

This clonotype was picked up many times. The chain employs TRBV4-1 and TRBJ1-2; no clear D. V dropped 0 bases and J dropped 4 bases, with 3 bases sitting between them. This CDR3 has 12 amino acids. Germline CDR1 is MGHRA and CDR2 is YSYEKL. CDR3 coding DNA: TGCGCCAGCAGCCAAGATGGCTATGGCTACACCTTC. Translated: CASSQDGYGYTF.

This clonotype occurred a few times. The rearrangement uses TRBV7-3 and TRBJ2-2; 9 nucleotides match TRBD2. After removal of 5 bases from V and 2 bases from J, the junction contained 3 bases not matched to a gene. The CDR3 loop spans 15 amino acids. Looked up from germline, CDR1 is SGHTA and CDR2 is FQGTGA. The CDR3 reads CASSQTSGNTGELFF. CDR3 DNA sequence: TGTGCCAGCAGCCAGACTAGCGGCAACACCGGGGAGCTGTTTTTT.

The rearrangement uses TRBV6-1 and TRBJ2-3, with no clear D. Trimming stripped 4 bases from V and 4 bases from J, with 9 bases between. Germline CDR1 and CDR2: MNHNS and SASEGT. The CDR3 spans 13 residues. CDR3 region: CASSGWSADTQYF. CDR3 nucleotide sequence: TGTGCCAGCAGTGGATGGTCCGCAGATACGCAGTATTTT.

The table lists this clonotype with many counts. The rearrangement joins TRBV15 to TRBJ2-7; D uncertain. The germline V gene encodes CDR1 LNHNV and CDR2 YYDKDF (reference sequence). The CDR3 covers 13 residues. V was clipped by 0 bases and J by 4 bases, with 7 bases between them. Written as DNA, the CDR3 is TGTGCCACCAGCAGAGAAGTGGGGTACGAGCAGTACTTC. Encoded protein: CATSREVGYEQYF.

This clonotype was seen ten or more times. The chain couples TRBV9 to TRBJ1-1; 7 bases map to TRBD1. The CDR3 totals 13 residues. CDR1 is SGDLS, CDR2 YYNGEE, per germline. V shed 3 bases, J shed 4 bases, and the junction held 3 bases outside the gene matches. The CDR3 protein is CASSDRDSTEAFF. In nucleotides, the CDR3 is TGTGCCAGCAGCGACCGGGACAGCACTGAAGCTTTCTTT.

This clonotype was counted only a few times. The chain couples TRBV12-3 or TRBV12-4 to TRBJ1-3; 12 bases fit TRBD1. V gave up 1 base and J gave up 4 bases; unmatched junction bases: 2. This CDR3 comprises 16 residues. The CDR3 DNA reads as TGTGCCAGCAGTTTAGGGGACAGGGGGCTAGGAAACACCATATATTTT. It yields the protein CASSLGDRGLGNTIYF.

The chain carries TRBV11-3 and TRBJ2-1; TRBD2 is a possible D gene (7 bases). The germline CDR1 and CDR2 sequences are SGHNT and YENEEA. V lost 3 bases and J lost 2, with 11 bases in between. The CDR3 runs to 15 residues. The CDR3 is CASSLRGGAYNEQFF. CDR3 nucleotide sequence: TGTGCCAGCAGCTTGAGGGGGGGGGCCTACAATGAGCAGTTCTTC.

Comments on this clonotype: Possible read error: a much larger clone is one base away. The chain employs TRBV18 and TRBJ2-5; D is perhaps TRBD1 or TRBD2 (5 bases each). Trimming removed 2 bases from V and 1 base from J, with 14 bases in between. This CDR3 is built from 16 residues. Germline V gene data show CDR1 as KGHSH and CDR2 as LQKENI. The CDR3 coding sequence is TGTGCCAGCTCACCAGACCTGTGGGGGATCCAAGAGACCCAGTACTTC. Amino acid sequence: CASSPDLWGIQETQYF.

This clonotype was recorded many times. The chain recombines TRBV19 with TRBJ2-7, with D perhaps TRBD1 or TRBD2 (5 bases each). The germline V gene encodes CDR1 LNHDA and CDR2 SQIVND (reference sequence). V was cut by 5 bases and J by 2 bases, with 16 bases left in between. The CDR3 totals 15 residues. CDR3 DNA sequence: TGTGCCAGTAGTTCCCCTAGGGACGGGGCCTACGAGCAGTACTTC. Protein product: CASSSPRDGAYEQYF.

Ten or more counts support this clonotype. The rearrangement links TRBV20-1 to TRBJ2-1, with 12 nucleotides matching TRBD2. The germline CDR1 and CDR2 sequences are DFQATT and SNEGSKA (reference sequence). The trim removed 1 base at V and 10 bases at J, leaving 11 bases unmatched. The CDR3 has 16 residues. The CDR3 here is CSARVSSGRGLGEQFF. The DNA for the CDR3 is TGCAGTGCTAGAGTGTCTAGCGGGAGGGGGCTGGGCGAGCAGTTCTTC.

This clonotype came up a few times. The V gene is TRBV5-6, the J gene TRBJ2-2; TRBD1 aligns across 8 bases. Looked up from germline, CDR1 is SGHDT and CDR2 is YYEEEE. V trimming: 3 bases; J trimming: 1 base; junction bases outside the gene matches: 2. The CDR3 runs to 15 residues. For the CDR3, the DNA is TGTGCCAGCAGCTCCGGACAGGGGAACACCGGGGAGCTGTTTTTT. Translating gives CASSSGQGNTGELFF. Supplemented by reference TRBV5-6 and TRBJ2-2, the full variable domain reads DAGVTQSPTHLIKTRGQQVTLRCSPKSGHDTVSWYQQALGQGPQFIFQYYEEEERQRGNFPDRFSGHQFPNYSSELNVNALLLGDSALYLCASSSGQGNTGELFFGEGSRLTVL.

This clonotype was seen repeatedly, ten times or more. This chain links TRBV5-1 with TRBJ2-7; D possibly corresponds to TRBD1 (6 bases). The CDR3 extends over 15 amino acids. CDR1 and CDR2 (germline): SGHRS, YFSETQ. The V end was cut by 1 base, the J end by 3 bases, with 14 bases between. The DNA for the CDR3 is TGCGCCAGCAGCTTGTTCCGGGACATAAACTACGAGCAGTACTTC. Translation: CASSLFRDINYEQYF.